This T cell receptor beta chain was sequenced during a study of blood T cell repertoires in COVID-19. About the study: The United States, Italy and Spain supplied acute and convalescent COVID-19 samples. PBMCs, B-cell-depleted T cells, or T cells provided the cDNA or gDNA that made up the material.

In the original processing: Amplified reference gene primers provided the basis for estimating nucleated cell counts. TCRdb keeps only in-frame clones here, not all; method: immunoSEQ multiplex PCR. V and J calls and clone size are copied from that table; D and trimming were computed from the DNA. The table shows some 70,000 clones, with roughly nine tenths occurring only once. Seattle patients were enrolled during active infection and followed longitudinally. Germline lookup yields CDR1 SGHRS and CDR2 YFSETQ. The V and J ends lost 2 bases and 4 bases, in that order; junction bases with no gene match: 9. The CDR3 has 16 amino acids.

This TCR came from a man aged 40-50 years with COVID-19, enrolled during active disease. The gene calls are TRBV5-1 and TRBJ2-3; the match to TRBD1 covers 8 bases. Sequenced material: peripheral blood. CDR3 residues: CASSFFGQGLPDTQYF. The CDR3 DNA reads TGCGCCAGCAGCTTCTTTGGACAGGGACTTCCAGATACGCAGTATTTT.